This TCR beta chain was identified in a study of human T cells and chemical hapten exposure. Time point here: patch test 1, 2 weeks after DPC sensitization. The treatment here: therapeutic diphenylcyclopropenone sensitization with weekly scalp DPC. Blood collection took place prior to placing each patch test. Trimming took 3 bases from V and 0 from J; bases not matched to a gene: 5. Looked up from germline, CDR1 is SGHNT and CDR2 is YENEEA. The CDR3 extends over 16 amino acids. TCRdb reprocessed the RACE reads with MiXCR, giving one entry per CDR3 protein. Seen here are around 380,000 distinct CDR3 sequences, around 5% observed once, and the top ten hold 2% to 2.5%. This clonotype showed up many times. Its antigen is unidentified. Study results and caveats: Alopecia was present in the donors, so their immune response may differ from healthy people's.

This TCR came from a woman between 50 and 59 years old with alopecia areata. Some clones in this sample may be carry-over from other donors' samples. The chain recombines TRBV11-3 with TRBJ2-1; 7 bases line up with TRBD1. The sample in question was whole blood, obtained in connection with sensitization to the hapten diphenylcyclopropenone (DPC). In nucleotides, the CDR3 is TGTGCCAGCAGCTTCCGAGGGGGCACCTCCTACAATGAGCAGTTCTTC. This gives the protein CASSFRGGTSYNEQFF.